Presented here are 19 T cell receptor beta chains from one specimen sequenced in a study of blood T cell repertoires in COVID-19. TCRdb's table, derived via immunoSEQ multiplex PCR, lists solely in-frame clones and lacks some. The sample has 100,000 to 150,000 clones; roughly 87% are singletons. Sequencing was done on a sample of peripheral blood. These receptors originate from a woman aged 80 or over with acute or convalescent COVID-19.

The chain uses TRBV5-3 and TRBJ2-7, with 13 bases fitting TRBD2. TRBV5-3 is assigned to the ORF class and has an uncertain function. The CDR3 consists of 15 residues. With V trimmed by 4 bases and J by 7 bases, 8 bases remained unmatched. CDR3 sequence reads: CARSATSGGACEQYV. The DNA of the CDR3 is TGTGCCAGAAGCGCCACTAGCGGGGGGGCCTGTGAGCAGTACGTC.

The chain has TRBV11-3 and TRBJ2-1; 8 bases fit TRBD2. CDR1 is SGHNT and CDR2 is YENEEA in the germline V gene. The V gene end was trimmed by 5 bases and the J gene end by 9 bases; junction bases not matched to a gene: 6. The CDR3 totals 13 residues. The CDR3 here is CASSRGLAGEQFF. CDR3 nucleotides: TGTGCCAGCAGCCGAGGACTAGCTGGTGAGCAGTTCTTC.

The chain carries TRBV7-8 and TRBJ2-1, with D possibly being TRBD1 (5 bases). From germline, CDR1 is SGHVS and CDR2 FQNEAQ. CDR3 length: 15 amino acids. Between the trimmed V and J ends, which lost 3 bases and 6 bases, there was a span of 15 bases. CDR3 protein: CASSFFARVGNEQFF. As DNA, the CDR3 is TGTGCCAGCAGCTTCTTTGCCAGGGTAGGCAATGAGCAGTTCTTC.

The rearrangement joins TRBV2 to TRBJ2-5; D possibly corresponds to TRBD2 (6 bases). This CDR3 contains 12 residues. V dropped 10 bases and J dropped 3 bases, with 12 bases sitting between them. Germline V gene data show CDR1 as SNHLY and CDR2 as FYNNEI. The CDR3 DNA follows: TGTGCCATGGGGGGAAGTGAAGAGACCCAGTACTTC. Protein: CAMGGSEETQYF.

The CDR3 sequence: CASSKGQNTEAFF. The DNA for the CDR3 is TGCGCCAGCAGTAAGGGACAGAACACTGAAGCTTTCTTT. This chain uses TRBV10-1 with TRBJ1-1; D may be TRBD1 (6 bases). CDR1 WNHNN and CDR2 SYGVQD come from the germline V gene (reference sequence). The CDR3 contains 13 residues. V was clipped by 5 bases and J by 1 base, with 8 bases between them.

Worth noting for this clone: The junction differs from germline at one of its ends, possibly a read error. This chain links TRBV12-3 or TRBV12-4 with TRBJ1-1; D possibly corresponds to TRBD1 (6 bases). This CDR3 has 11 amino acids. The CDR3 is CASSSGAEAFF. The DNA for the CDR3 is TGTGCCAGCAGTTCAGGGGCTGAGGCTTTCTTT.

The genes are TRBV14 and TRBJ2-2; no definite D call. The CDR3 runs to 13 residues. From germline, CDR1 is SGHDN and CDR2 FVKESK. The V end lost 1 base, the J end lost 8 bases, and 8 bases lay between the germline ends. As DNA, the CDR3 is TGTGCCAGCAGCCAAGTGAATCAGGGGGAGCTGTTTTTT. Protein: CASSQVNQGELFF.

The CDR3 loop reads CASSLGGFMNTEAFF. The CDR3 nucleotides are TGTGCCAGCAGTTTAGGGGGGTTCATGAACACTGAAGCTTTCTTT. The genes are TRBV28 and TRBJ1-1; possible D gene TRBD1, 5 bases. The CDR3 has 15 residues. Germline assignment: CDR1 MDHEN and CDR2 SYDVKM. The germline V and J ends were trimmed by 2 bases and 0 bases, with 10 bases remaining between them.

The CDR3 nucleotides read TGCAGTGCTAGCGGCGGGGCTGAAGCTTTCTTT. It is translated as CSASGGAEAFF. The chain uses TRBV20-1 and TRBJ1-1; unclear D gene. Per germline, CDR1 DFQATT and CDR2 SNEGSKA (reference sequence). The CDR3 totals 11 residues. The V gene lost 3 bases and the J gene lost 6 bases, with 8 bases spanning the gap.

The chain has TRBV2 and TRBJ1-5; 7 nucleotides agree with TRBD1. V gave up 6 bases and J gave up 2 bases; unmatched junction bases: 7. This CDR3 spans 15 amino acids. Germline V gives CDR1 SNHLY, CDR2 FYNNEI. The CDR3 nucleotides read TGTGCCAGCAGCCCGAACAGGGGCCGCAATCAGCCCCAGCATTTT. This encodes CASSPNRGRNQPQHF. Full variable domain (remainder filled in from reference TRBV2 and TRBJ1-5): EPEVTQTPSHQVTQMGQEVILRCVPISNHLYFYWYRQILGQKVEFLVSFYNNEISEKSEIFDDQFSVERPDGSNFTLKIRSTKLEDSAMYFCASSPNRGRNQPQHFGDGTRLSIL.

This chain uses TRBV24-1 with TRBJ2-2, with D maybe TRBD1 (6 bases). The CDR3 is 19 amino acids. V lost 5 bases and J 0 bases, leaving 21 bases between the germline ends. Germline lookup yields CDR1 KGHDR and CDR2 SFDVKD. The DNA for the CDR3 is TGTGCCACCAGTGCCTCTGGGGGTCCCAGGGGTCCGAACACCGGGGAGCTGTTTTTT. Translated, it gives CATSASGGPRGPNTGELFF.

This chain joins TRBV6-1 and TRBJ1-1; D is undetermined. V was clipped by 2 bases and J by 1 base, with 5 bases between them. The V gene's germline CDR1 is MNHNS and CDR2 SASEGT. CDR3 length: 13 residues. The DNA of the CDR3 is TGTGCCAGCAGTGAACCAGGGAACACTGAAGCTTTCTTT. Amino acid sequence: CASSEPGNTEAFF.

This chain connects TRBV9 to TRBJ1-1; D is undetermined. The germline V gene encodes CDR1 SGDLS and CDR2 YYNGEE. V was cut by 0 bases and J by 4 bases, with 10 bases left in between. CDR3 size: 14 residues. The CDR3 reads CASSVGSSSTEAFF. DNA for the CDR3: TGTGCCAGCAGCGTAGGGAGCTCGAGCACTGAAGCTTTCTTT.

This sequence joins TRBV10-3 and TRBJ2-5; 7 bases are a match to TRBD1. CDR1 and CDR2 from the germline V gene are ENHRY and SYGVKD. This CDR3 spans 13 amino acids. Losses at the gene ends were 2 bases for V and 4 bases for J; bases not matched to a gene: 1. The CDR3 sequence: CAISETGAETQYF. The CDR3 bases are TGTGCCATCAGTGAGACAGGGGCAGAGACCCAGTACTTC.

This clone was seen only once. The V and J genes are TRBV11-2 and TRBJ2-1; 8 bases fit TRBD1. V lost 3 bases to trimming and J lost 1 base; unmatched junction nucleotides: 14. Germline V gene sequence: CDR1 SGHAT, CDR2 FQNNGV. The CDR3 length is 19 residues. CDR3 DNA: TGTGCCAGCAGCTTCCCCCAGGGGGCCCATCAGGGGTCCTACAATGAGCAGTTCTTC. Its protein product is CASSFPQGAHQGSYNEQFF.

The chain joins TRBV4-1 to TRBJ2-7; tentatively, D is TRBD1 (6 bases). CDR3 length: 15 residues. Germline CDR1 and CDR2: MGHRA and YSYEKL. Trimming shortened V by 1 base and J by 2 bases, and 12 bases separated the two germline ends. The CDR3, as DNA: TGCGCCAGCAGCCAAGTGTCCGGACAGACCTACGAGCAGTACTTC. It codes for CASSQVSGQTYEQYF.

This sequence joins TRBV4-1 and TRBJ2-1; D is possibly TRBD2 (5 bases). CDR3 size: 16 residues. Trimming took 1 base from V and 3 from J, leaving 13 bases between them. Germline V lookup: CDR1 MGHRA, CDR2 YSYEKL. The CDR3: CASSQAGGSHYNEQFF. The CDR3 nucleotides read TGCGCCAGCAGCCAAGCAGGAGGTTCCCACTACAATGAGCAGTTCTTC.

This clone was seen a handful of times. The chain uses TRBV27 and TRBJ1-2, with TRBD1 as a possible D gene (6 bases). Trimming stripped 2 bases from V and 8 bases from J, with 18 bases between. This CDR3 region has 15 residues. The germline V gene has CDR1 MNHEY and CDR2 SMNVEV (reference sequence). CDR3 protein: CASSLGLGAPRGYTF. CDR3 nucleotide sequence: TGTGCCAGCAGTTTAGGTTTGGGGGCTCCCAGAGGCTACACCTTC.

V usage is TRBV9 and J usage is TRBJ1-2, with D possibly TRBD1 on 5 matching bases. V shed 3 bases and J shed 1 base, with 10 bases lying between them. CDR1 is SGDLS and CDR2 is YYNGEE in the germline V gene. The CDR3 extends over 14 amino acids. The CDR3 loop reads CASSAGHNNYGYTF. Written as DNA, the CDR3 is TGTGCCAGCAGCGCTGGACACAATAACTATGGCTACACCTTC. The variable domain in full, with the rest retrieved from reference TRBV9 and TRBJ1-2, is DSGVTQTPKHLITATGQRVTLRCSPRSGDLSVYWYQQSLDQGLQFLIQYYNGEERAKGNILERFSAQQFPDLHSELNLSSLELGDSALYFCASSAGHNNYGYTFGSGTRLTVV.